These T cell receptor beta chains were read from a single sample in a study of long-term antiretroviral therapy in people with HIV. Sequencing used immunoSEQ multiplex PCR; TCRdb keeps in-frame clones, though not all of them. Of 20,000 to 30,000 clones in the sample, more than 85% were seen once. The sequenced sample was unsorted PBMCs, obtained 1.9 years after starting antiretroviral therapy. Receptors were obtained from a young woman with HIV. CDR3s include the opening cysteine and the closing phenylalanine or tryptophan. D genes are given only for firm matches. For some rows the clone size is stated as once, few or many, or as a class when expanded; others skip it.

D	V	J	size	DNA	CDR3
NA	TRBV2	TRBJ1-5	NA	TGTGCCAGCAGTGTAGGGAGGGAGGGCAATCAGCCCCAGCATTTT	CASSVGREGNQPQHF
NA	TRBV4-1	TRBJ2-2	NA	TGCGCCAGCAGCCATCCCGGCGGGGAGCTGTTTTTT	CASSHPGGELFF
TRBD1	TRBV5-1	TRBJ2-7	NA	TGCGCCAGCAGCTGGGGACAGGCGAGCTCCTACGAGCAGTACTTC	CASSWGQASSYEQYF
NA	TRBV28	TRBJ2-7	few	TGTGCCAGCAGTCGCAGGGGATACGAGCAGTACTTC	CASSRRGYEQYF
NA	TRBV2	TRBJ2-1	once	TGTGCCAGCAGCTACTCCTCCGACCCTTACAATGAGCAGTTCTTC	CASSYSSDPYNEQFF
TRBD1	TRBV29-1	TRBJ2-7	NA	TGCAGCGTTGAGCCCCTCGGTTCAGGGGGCGGTAGCTACGAGCAGTACTTC	CSVEPLGSGGGSYEQYF
NA	TRBV9	TRBJ1-2	NA	TGTGCCAGCAGCGTAGATAGGAACTATGGCTACACCTTC	CASSVDRNYGYTF
TRBD1	TRBV11-3	TRBJ1-3	NA	TGTGCCAGCAGCAGGGGGGGGACAGCTGGAAACACCATATATTTT	CASSRGGTAGNTIYF
TRBD1	TRBV7-2	TRBJ1-1	NA	TGTGCCAGCAGCGCGACAGGGGGCGCGTACACTGAAGCTTTCTTT	CASSATGGAYTEAFF
NA	TRBV29-1	TRBJ2-3	NA	TGCAGCCTCACGAAGGTGAGCACAGATACGCAGTATTTT	CSLTKVSTDTQYF
TRBD2	TRBV5-4	TRBJ2-3	NA	TGTGCCAGCAGCTTAAGACTAGCGGGGGCCACAGATACGCAGTATTTT	CASSLRLAGATDTQYF
NA	TRBV5-6	TRBJ1-2	NA	TGTGCCAGCAGCTTGGTGAGGGTCGGCAACTATGGCTACACCTTC	CASSLVRVGNYGYTF
TRBD1	TRBV10-3	TRBJ2-1	NA	TGTGCCATCAGAAGCCGGGACAGTCAGGATGAGCAGTTCTTC	CAIRSRDSQDEQFF
TRBD1	TRBV29-1	TRBJ1-1	NA	TGCAGCGTGAAGACAGGGCGGGACACTGAAGCTTTCTTT	CSVKTGRDTEAFF
NA	TRBV2	TRBJ1-5	NA	TGTGCCAGCAGGGCAGACAGGTCGAGTCAGCCCCAGCATTTT	CASRADRSSQPQHF
TRBD1	TRBV27	TRBJ1-5	NA	TGTGCCAGCAGCGATATACGGACAGGGGGGAAAAAACAGCCCCAGCATTTT	CASSDIRTGGKKQPQHF
NA	TRBV15	TRBJ2-7	NA	TGTGCCACCAGCAGGAGGGGTAGAGGGGCCAACGAGCAGTACTTC	CATSRRGRGANEQYF
NA	TRBV14	TRBJ1-2	NA	TGTGCCAGCAGCCAAGGGCGGACTCCCGCCGCCTATGGCTACACCTTC	CASSQGRTPAAYGYTF
NA	TRBV6-6	TRBJ1-1	NA	TGTGCCAGCAGTTACGAGGGGGAGAAGAACACTGAAGCTTTCTTT	CASSYEGEKNTEAFF
TRBD2	TRBV30	TRBJ2-4	NA	TGTGCCTGGAGTGTACCGTTCAGGGAGGGAAGCATTCAGTACTTC	CAWSVPFREGSIQYF
TRBD2	TRBV5-1	TRBJ2-1	NA	TGCGCCAGCAGCTCCGGACTAGCGGGGCACAACAATGAGCAGTTCTTC	CASSSGLAGHNNEQFF
NA	TRBV19	TRBJ2-5	NA	TGTGCCAGTAGTATTTTTTTAGGGTGGGGAGAGACCCAGTACTTC	CASSIFLGWGETQYF
NA	TRBV7-8	TRBJ1-5	NA	TGTGCCAGCAGCGACTACAGGGACCTTAATCAGCCCCAGCATTTT	CASSDYRDLNQPQHF
TRBD1	TRBV29-1	TRBJ1-1	NA	TGCAGCGTTGAAGATGTCCAGGGGGCTGGTGAAGCTTTCTTT	CSVEDVQGAGEAFF
TRBD1	TRBV11-2	TRBJ1-3	NA	TGTGCCAGCAGCTTAGGGCAGGGGGTCGGAAACACCATATATTTT	CASSLGQGVGNTIYF
TRBD1	TRBV2	TRBJ1-1	NA	TGTGCCAGCAGGGACCAGGGGGCAGGGACTGAAGCTTTCTTT	CASRDQGAGTEAFF
NA	TRBV5-7	TRBJ2-7	NA	TGTGCCAGCAGCTTGGCGGGACAAGGCCCCTGGGAGCAGTACTTC	CASSLAGQGPWEQYF
NA	TRBV7-2	TRBJ1-1	NA	TGTGCCAGCAGCCAAACACCGAACACTGAAGCTTTCTTT	CASSQTPNTEAFF
NA	TRBV7-3	TRBJ1-6	once	TGTGCCAGCAGCCCAACAGGCTCCTATAATTCACCCCTCCACTTT	CASSPTGSYNSPLHF
NA	TRBV10-2	TRBJ2-4	NA	TGCGCCAGCAGTGAGGCAAACATTCAGTACTTC	CASSEANIQYF
NA	TRBV5-5	TRBJ1-2	NA	TGTGCCAGCAGCGAGGACTTGACAGGACTACCCCTAGGCTACACCTTC	CASSEDLTGLPLGYTF
TRBD1	TRBV6-6	TRBJ2-2	NA	TGTGCCAGCAGCCCGGGACAGAGCGGCACCGGGGAGCTGTTTTTT	CASSPGQSGTGELFF
NA	TRBV7-6	TRBJ2-5	NA	TGTGCCAGCTCCACCACCTCGGCGGCCCAGTACTTC	CASSTTSAAQYF
NA	TRBV11-2	TRBJ1-5	NA	TGTGCCAGCAACGCGACGGGGAGGGGGAAAGGTCAGCCCCAGCATTTT	CASNATGRGKGQPQHF
NA	TRBV27	TRBJ2-3	NA	TGTGCCAGCAGTTCTGGCTTATCCCCAGATACGCAGTATTTT	CASSSGLSPDTQYF
NA	TRBV6-1	TRBJ2-3	NA	TGTGCAGGCAGGCCCGGCCCCGACACAGATACGCAGTATTTT	CAGRPGPDTDTQYF
TRBD1	TRBV2	TRBJ1-2	NA	TGTGCCAGCAGTGAAGCGCTTTGGACAGGGGGTCCCAACTATGGCTACACCTTC	CASSEALWTGGPNYGYTF
TRBD1	TRBV9	TRBJ1-6	NA	TGTGCCAGCAGCGAGACAGGGGAAGGGAATTCACCCCTCCACTTT	CASSETGEGNSPLHF
NA	TRBV4-1	TRBJ2-1	NA	TGCGCCAGCAGCCCGCGACAGGTTACCTACAATGAGCAGTTCTTC	CASSPRQVTYNEQFF
NA	TRBV18	TRBJ1-2	NA	TGTGCCAGCTCACCAGGCAGTATTGGCTATGGCTACACCTTC	CASSPGSIGYGYTF
NA	TRBV18	TRBJ1-5	NA	TGTGCCAGCTCACCAGGGCTCAATCAGCCCCAGCATTTT	CASSPGLNQPQHF
TRBD1	TRBV2	TRBJ1-1	NA	TGTGCCAGCAGGCCCACAGGGGGCTCTGAAGCTTTCTTT	CASRPTGGSEAFF
NA	TRBV4-1	TRBJ1-6	NA	TGCGCCAGCAGCGAAGGGAAAGTAACGTATTCACCCCTCCACTTT	CASSEGKVTYSPLHF
NA	TRBV7-9	TRBJ1-1	NA	TGTGCCAGCAGATCAGACACAGGGAGGACCACTGAAGCTTTCTTT	CASRSDTGRTTEAFF
NA	TRBV6-1	TRBJ2-4	NA	TGTGCCAGCAGTGTAGCCAAAAACATTCAGTACTTC	CASSVAKNIQYF